The sequence of this T cell receptor beta chain was determined in a study of PD-1 blockade in classical Hodgkin lymphoma. Time point described: cycle 4 day 1 (C4D1), after 6 weeks of nivolumab. Patients all relapsed after autologous stem cell transplantation, and there was variation in brentuximab vedotin exposure. The table lists this clone with a few counts. V dropped 3 bases and J dropped 3 bases, with 3 bases sitting between them. From germline, CDR1 is ENHRY and CDR2 SYGVKD. This CDR3 spans 12 amino acids. Some clones are missing from TCRdb's copy, which holds only in-frame ones; the method was immunoSEQ multiplex PCR. The repertoire holds about 50,000 clones, with roughly 80% as singletons.

The sequences come from peripheral blood mononuclear cells (PBMCs), collected before the fourth cycle of nivolumab. This sequence originates from a human donor with classical Hodgkin lymphoma. V is TRBV10-3 and J is TRBJ1-5; D unresolved. The DNA for the CDR3 is TGTGCCATCAGTGATGCCAATCAGCCCCAGCATTTT. This translates into CAISDANQPQHF.